This TCR beta chain was observed in a study of blood T cell repertoires in COVID-19. Study information: The United States, Italy and Spain were the sources of the acute and convalescent COVID-19 samples. The analysed material was cDNA or gDNA that came from T cells, B-cell-depleted T cells, or PBMCs.

The CDR3 loop spans 16 amino acids. V lost 2 bases and J lost 2, with 13 bases in between. CDR1 is LNHDA and CDR2 is SQIVND in the germline V gene (reference sequence). Authors' data handling: The authors estimated nucleated cell counts from reference gene primer amplification. Assay: immunoSEQ multiplex PCR; the TCRdb copy retains only in-frame clones and omits some. V, J and clone size are taken as reported in that table, and D and trimming were inferred from the DNA itself. The sample includes some 120,000 clones, roughly four fifths seen only once; the top ten take less than 9%. The sample consisted of peripheral blood. The receptor's source is a man between 65 and 85 years old with active or convalescent COVID-19. The genes are TRBV19 and TRBJ1-3, with D possibly being TRBD1 (5 bases). CDR3 protein: CASSIPGGRTGNTIYF. The DNA of the CDR3 is TGTGCCAGTAGTATACCGGGGGGTCGGACTGGAAACACCATATATTTT.